A selection of T cell receptor beta chains follows, all from one sample in a study of shared clonotypes between healthy human individuals. The table came from immunoSEQ multiplex PCR; TCRdb's copy has only in-frame clones and leaves some out. The profile shows roughly 2 million clones, 90% to 97% of them singletons. The specimen sequenced was naive CD4+ T cells sorted from blood. These receptors all come from a man aged 18-30 years in good health. The CDR3 runs from the conserved cysteine through the conserved F or W. Each record gives: D gene, J gene, clone size, V gene, CDR3 protein, CDR3 DNA. The D gene is left open where the match is weak. Clone size is stated in some rows and not others, as once, few, many or a class when expanded.

.,TRBJ1-6,.,TRBV6-6,CASSLGELENSPLHF,TGTGCCAGCAGTCTCGGGGAATTGGAGAATTCACCCCTCCACTTT
TRBD1,TRBJ2-3,.,TRBV5-6,CASIYLRGLADTQYF,TGTGCCAGCATCTACCTCAGGGGGCTCGCAGATACGCAGTATTTT
TRBD1,TRBJ1-1,.,TRBV5-1,CASSFGQGEAFF,TGCGCCAGCAGCTTTGGACAGGGTGAAGCTTTCTTT
.,TRBJ2-1,.,TRBV5-1,CASSLGWSSYNEQFF,TGCGCCAGCAGCTTGGGATGGAGCTCCTACAATGAGCAGTTCTTC
.,TRBJ2-6,once,TRBV15,CATRAVAGANVLTF,TGTGCCACCAGGGCGGTGGCTGGGGCCAACGTCCTGACTTTC
.,TRBJ1-6,.,TRBV5-6,CASSSGTHNSPLHF,TGTGCCAGCAGCTCGGGAACCCACAATTCACCCCTCCACTTT
.,TRBJ1-6,.,TRBV28,CASSPQGRPLHF,TGTGCCAGCAGCCCGCAGGGGAGGCCCCTCCACTTT
TRBD2,TRBJ2-1,.,TRBV6-4,CASSDSQRSGSYNEQFF,TGTGCCAGCAGTGACTCCCAGAGGAGCGGGAGTTACAATGAGCAGTTCTTC
TRBD1,TRBJ1-6,.,TRBV5-6,CASSRTGMSYNSPLHF,TGTGCCAGCAGCCGGACAGGGATGTCCTATAATTCACCCCTCCACTTT
.,TRBJ2-3,.,TRBV9,CASSVEGSGRPTDTQYF,TGTGCCAGCAGCGTAGAGGGCAGCGGGCGGCCCACAGATACGCAGTATTTT
.,TRBJ2-2,once,TRBV5-1,CATTDRTNTGELFF,TGCGCCACGACCGACAGGACGAACACCGGGGAGCTGTTTTTT
.,TRBJ1-1,.,TRBV7-2,CASSLNAGVNTEAFF,TGTGCCAGCAGCTTAAATGCAGGGGTGAACACTGAAGCTTTCTTT
TRBD1,TRBJ1-1,.,TRBV7-8,CASSDRASIPGTEAFF,TGTGCCAGCAGCGACAGGGCGTCCATTCCGGGCACTGAAGCTTTCTTT
.,TRBJ2-7,.,TRBV6-5,CASRRGDYEQYF,TGTGCCAGCAGGCGGGGAGACTACGAGCAGTACTTC
.,TRBJ1-5,.,TRBV10-3,CAISEGVSNQPQHF,TGTGCCATCAGTGAAGGGGTAAGCAATCAGCCCCAGCATTTT
.,TRBJ1-3,.,TRBV5-1,CASSREISGNTIYF,TGCGCCAGCAGCAGGGAGATCTCTGGAAACACCATATATTTT
.,TRBJ1-6,once,TRBV5-4,CASTRGGSSYNSPLHF,TGTGCCAGCACCCGAGGGGGGAGCTCCTATAATTCACCCCTCCACTTT
TRBD1,TRBJ1-3,.,TRBV29-1,CSVSGTGAVSGNTIYF,TGCAGCGTTTCTGGAACAGGGGCCGTCTCTGGAAACACCATATATTTT
.,TRBJ2-1,.,TRBV18,CASSPPGALNYNEQFF,TGTGCCAGCTCGCCCCCGGGGGCCCTAAATTACAATGAGCAGTTCTTC
.,TRBJ1-3,.,TRBV19,CASSVPTGTGNTIYF,TGTGCCAGTAGTGTTCCCACAGGGACTGGAAACACCATATATTTT
.,TRBJ2-3,.,TRBV7-2,CASSFYTDTQYF,TGTGCCAGCAGCTTTTACACAGATACGCAGTATTTT
TRBD1,TRBJ1-2,.,TRBV6-1,CASRNMAGGYGYTF,TGTGCCAGCAGGAACATGGCAGGGGGCTATGGCTACACCTTC
.,TRBJ2-3,once,TRBV7-6,CASSLRLADTQYF,TGTGCCAGCAGCTTGCGTCTAGCAGATACGCAGTATTTT
.,TRBJ1-5,.,TRBV5-1,CASSPGTERNQPQHF,TGCGCCAGCAGTCCGGGGACGGAACGCAATCAGCCCCAGCATTTT
TRBD1,TRBJ1-2,.,TRBV7-9,CASSLAKPTGGNYGYTF,TGTGCCAGCAGCTTAGCGAAGCCAACAGGGGGCAACTATGGCTACACCTTC
.,TRBJ2-1,.,TRBV5-1,CASSYQDGNEQFF,TGCGCCAGCAGCTACCAGGACGGCAATGAGCAGTTCTTC
.,TRBJ2-7,.,TRBV10-1,CASSGTHGYEQYF,TGCGCCAGCAGCGGGACACACGGCTACGAGCAGTACTTC
TRBD1,TRBJ2-3,.,TRBV18,CASSQDRASTDTQYF,TGTGCCAGCTCCCAGGACAGGGCGAGCACAGATACGCAGTATTTT
.,TRBJ2-3,.,TRBV7-2,CASSLAGTVAHDTQYF,TGTGCCAGCAGCTTAGCCGGGACCGTGGCACACGATACGCAGTATTTT
.,TRBJ1-1,.,TRBV5-6,CASSLGLGQPNTEAFF,TGTGCCAGCAGCTTGGGCCTAGGACAACCGAACACTGAAGCTTTCTTT
.,TRBJ2-5,.,TRBV7-9,CASSLIAETQYF,TGTGCCAGCAGCTTAATCGCGGAGACCCAGTACTTC
.,TRBJ1-2,.,TRBV6-1,CASSEASPASNYGYTF,TGTGCCAGCAGTGAAGCCTCGCCGGCCTCGAACTATGGCTACACCTTC
.,TRBJ1-2,.,TRBV2,CASTPGEAYGYTF,TGTGCCAGCACCCCTGGGGAGGCCTATGGCTACACCTTC
.,TRBJ1-2,.,TRBV2,CASSFDAIGNGYTF,TGTGCCAGCAGTTTCGACGCCATAGGTAATGGCTACACCTTC
.,TRBJ1-1,.,TRBV7-9,CASSLDGLTEAFF,TGTGCCAGCAGCTTAGATGGGCTCACTGAAGCTTTCTTT
TRBD1,TRBJ2-5,few,TRBV18,CASSPGQGETQYF,TGTGCCAGCTCACCGGGACAGGGAGAGACCCAGTACTTC
.,TRBJ2-1,.,TRBV5-1,CASSLVYDYNEQFF,TGCGCCAGCAGCTTGGTATATGACTACAATGAGCAGTTCTTC
.,TRBJ1-1,.,TRBV2,CASSVEGGLGEAFF,TGTGCCAGCAGTGTGGAGGGGGGTCTGGGTGAAGCTTTCTTT
.,TRBJ2-2,.,TRBV29-1,CSVLGDKAANTGELFF,TGCAGCGTTCTCGGGGACAAAGCCGCGAACACCGGGGAGCTGTTTTTT
.,TRBJ1-1,few,TRBV28,CASSTTHTEAFF,TGTGCCAGCAGCACGACGCACACTGAAGCTTTCTTT
TRBD2,TRBJ2-1,once,TRBV10-3,CATRGTSGGPSSYNEQFF,TGTGCCACCCGAGGGACTAGCGGGGGCCCTAGCTCCTACAATGAGCAGTTCTTC
TRBD2,TRBJ2-5,.,TRBV10-3,CAISESLAGRETQYF,TGTGCCATCAGTGAGTCCCTAGCGGGGCGAGAGACCCAGTACTTC
TRBD1,TRBJ1-6,few,TRBV5-4,CASRSRQGANNSPLHF,TGTGCCAGCAGATCCCGACAGGGAGCGAATAATTCACCCCTCCACTTT
TRBD2,TRBJ2-1,.,TRBV9,CASTVGLAGPSSYNEQFF,TGTGCCAGCACCGTGGGACTAGCGGGCCCTAGCTCCTACAATGAGCAGTTCTTC
.,TRBJ2-3,.,TRBV29-1,CSADGTLGTDTQYF,TGCAGCGCCGACGGGACTCTTGGGACAGATACGCAGTATTTT
TRBD2,TRBJ2-7,.,TRBV6-5,CASSVSGSGNNEQYF,TGTGCCAGCAGTGTTAGCGGGAGTGGAAACAACGAGCAGTACTTC
.,TRBJ1-4,.,TRBV2,CASHGALGEKLFF,TGTGCCAGTCATGGGGCATTGGGTGAAAAACTGTTTTTT
.,TRBJ2-6,.,TRBV11-2,CASSTTSGANVLTF,TGTGCCAGCAGCACCACGTCTGGGGCCAACGTCCTGACTTTC
.,TRBJ2-5,.,TRBV5-4,CASSIRQALYQETQYF,TGTGCCAGCAGCATACGACAGGCGTTGTACCAAGAGACCCAGTACTTC
TRBD2,TRBJ2-7,.,TRBV28,CASSSGTSGGEQYF,TGTGCCAGCAGTTCTGGGACTAGCGGGGGCGAGCAGTACTTC
TRBD2,TRBJ2-7,.,TRBV5-1,CASSFPGRAGSYEQYF,TGCGCCAGCAGCTTCCCTGGGAGGGCGGGATCCTACGAGCAGTACTTC
.,TRBJ2-3,.,TRBV5-1,CASSLASLPTDTQYF,TGCGCCAGCAGCTTGGCTTCCCTGCCCACAGATACGCAGTATTTT
.,TRBJ1-3,.,TRBV28,CASTKGGTGNTIYF,TGTGCCAGCACCAAGGGGGGGACTGGAAACACCATATATTTT
.,TRBJ2-7,.,TRBV5-4,CASSISASSYEQYF,TGTGCCAGCAGCATTTCCGCGAGCTCCTACGAGCAGTACTTC
.,TRBJ2-2,.,TRBV30,CAWIGRRDRNTGELFF,TGTGCCTGGATTGGGAGGCGGGACCGCAACACCGGGGAGCTGTTTTTT
TRBD1,TRBJ1-5,once,TRBV28,CASSPSGTGSNQPQHF,TGTGCCAGCAGCCCCTCCGGGACAGGGAGCAATCAGCCCCAGCATTTT
TRBD2,TRBJ2-2,once,TRBV29-1,CSVAPLAANTGELFF,TGCAGCGTTGCCCCTCTAGCGGCGAACACCGGGGAGCTGTTTTTT